The sequence of this TCR beta chain was determined in a study of blood T cell repertoires in COVID-19. On the study more broadly: Samples of COVID-19 (acute and convalescent) were obtained from the United States, Italy and Spain. The cDNA or gDNA used as material had been derived from T cells, B-cell-depleted T cells, or PBMCs.

In the original analysis: Reference gene primers were amplified, and this amplification served to estimate nucleated cell counts. Assay used: immunoSEQ multiplex PCR; TCRdb lists only in-frame clones, some missing. V, J and clone size were drawn from that table, and D and trimming were deduced from the DNA. This table has nearly 50,000 clones, around 87% appearing once. The Seattle patients joined while their infection was active and were tracked longitudinally afterward. Trimming left V 0 bases short and J 6 bases short, with 11 bases between. CDR1 is KGHSH and CDR2 is LQKENI in the germline V gene. The CDR3 length is 14 residues.

Sequencing was done on a sample of peripheral blood. The source is a woman older than 75 with COVID-19, enrolled during active disease. The chain uses TRBV18 and TRBJ1-2; weak D call: TRBD1 (5 bases). CDR3 loop: CASSPPAGRDGYTF. DNA for the CDR3: TGTGCCAGCTCACCACCGGCAGGGCGAGATGGCTACACCTTC.